The 23 T cell receptor beta chains given below trace back to one sample, sequenced in a study of blood T cell repertoires in COVID-19. Clones were sequenced by immunoSEQ multiplex PCR, and TCRdb holds only the in-frame ones, with some missing. The data show a few hundred thousand clones, approximately 86% seen once. The sample taken for sequencing was peripheral blood. The receptor source for this set is a man aged 35 to 55 who had recovered from COVID-19.

A single count supports this clone. The CDR3, as DNA: TGTGCCAGTAAACCAATGGGACAGACCTACGAGCAGTACTTC. Amino acids: CASKPMGQTYEQYF. The chain is built from TRBV19 and TRBJ2-7, with TRBD1 identical over 7 bases. The junction had 8 bases not matched to a gene; V was cut back by 7 bases and J by 2 bases. The CDR3 totals 14 residues. CDR1 LNHDA and CDR2 SQIVND come from the germline V gene (reference sequence).

The genes are TRBV7-9 and TRBJ2-4, with a tentative D call TRBD2 (6 bases). The germline gives CDR1 SEHNR, CDR2 FQNEAQ (reference sequence). The CDR3 runs to 15 residues. The V end lost 8 bases, the J end lost 1 base, and 15 bases lay between the germline ends. The CDR3 DNA reads as TGTGCCAGCTCGGGAATCCGGGAGGCCAAAAACATTCAGTACTTC. This encodes CASSGIREAKNIQYF. The variable domain in full, completed from reference TRBV7-9 and TRBJ2-4, reads DTGVSQNPRHKITKRGQNVTFRCDPISEHNRLYWYRQTLGQGPEFLTYFQNEAQLEKSRLLSDRFSAERPKGSFSTLEIQRTEQGDSAMYLCASSGIREAKNIQYFGAGTRLSVL.

The CDR3 DNA follows: TGTGCCAGTAGTATCGCAGGGTTTGGTGAAGAGACCCAGTACTTC. Translated: CASSIAGFGEETQYF. The V call is TRBV19, the J call TRBJ2-5; perhaps TRBD1 as D (5 bases). Trimming removed 3 bases at V and 3 bases at J, with 14 bases between. Germline loops: CDR1 LNHDA, CDR2 SQIVND (reference sequence). The CDR3 has 15 amino acids.

This clone was recorded once. The chain employs TRBV11-1 and TRBJ2-1; possible D gene TRBD1, 6 bases. In germline, CDR1 is SGHAT, CDR2 FQDESV (reference sequence). The CDR3 totals 15 residues. V lost 6 bases and J lost 5, with 17 bases in between. The DNA for the CDR3 is TGTGCCAGCAGAGTACAGGGCAACCTCGACAATGAGCAGTTCTTC. Amino acids: CASRVQGNLDNEQFF. Looking up the rest from reference TRBV11-1 and TRBJ2-1 gives the full variable domain: EAEVAQSPRYKITEKSQAVAFWCDPISGHATLYWYRQILGQGPELLVQFQDESVVDDSQLPKDRFSAERLKGVDSTLKIQPAELGDSAMYLCASRVQGNLDNEQFFGPGTRLTVL.

Here the CDR3 DNA reads TGTGCCACCAACACCGGGACAGGGGTAAGGAATGAGCAGTTCTTC. It encodes CATNTGTGVRNEQFF. This chain uses TRBV15 with TRBJ2-1, with 10 nucleotides matching TRBD1. In germline, CDR1 is LNHNV, CDR2 YYDKDF (reference sequence). The CDR3 is 15 residues long. Trimming at V came to 7 bases and at J to 7 bases, leaving 10 bases not matched to a gene.

This clone was seen a few times. As DNA, the CDR3 is TGTGCCTGGAGAGCAGGACTAGCGGGAGGGACATCCCAAAAAGAGACCCAGTACTTC. This gives the protein CAWRAGLAGGTSQKETQYF. The chain carries TRBV30 and TRBJ2-5; 15 nucleotides line up with TRBD2. Germline CDR1 reads GTSNPN; CDR2 reads SVGIG (reference sequence). V was pared by 3 bases and J by 3 bases, with 14 bases of the junction left unmatched. The CDR3 totals 19 residues.

This chain uses TRBV6-2 or TRBV6-3 with TRBJ2-3, with 13 bases fitting TRBD2. This CDR3 comprises 18 residues. The V gene end was trimmed by 2 bases and the J gene end by 6 bases; junction bases not matched to a gene: 11. CDR1 is MNHEY and CDR2 is SVGEGT in the germline V gene. CDR3 protein: CASSYTSGRAVARDTQYF. The CDR3 region has the DNA TGTGCCAGCAGTTACACTAGCGGGAGGGCCGTGGCGAGGGATACGCAGTATTTT.

This clone was counted a single time. This chain links TRBV7-6 with TRBJ2-1, with 14 bases identical to TRBD2. V lost 4 bases, J lost 3 bases, and 14 bases stayed unmatched. Germline assignment: CDR1 SGHVS and CDR2 FNYEAQ. The CDR3 is 20 residues long. In DNA form, the CDR3 reads TGTGCCAGCAGCTCCCTGTCGGGACTAGCGGGAGTACCCGACTACAATGAGCAGTTCTTC. Its translation is CASSSLSGLAGVPDYNEQFF. Full variable domain (missing parts from reference TRBV7-6 and TRBJ2-1): GAGVSQSPRYKVTKRGQDVALRCDPISGHVSLYWYRQALGQGPEFLTYFNYEAQQDKSGLPNDRFSAERPEGSISTLTIQRTEQRDSAMYRCASSSLSGLAGVPDYNEQFFGPGTRLTVL.

The genes are TRBV5-1 and TRBJ2-7; D gene unclear. The CDR3 runs to 14 residues. The V end lost 0 bases, the J end lost 2 bases, and 9 bases lay between the germline ends. Germline V gene sequence: CDR1 SGHRS, CDR2 YFSETQ. The CDR3 region is CASSLGGAAYEQYF. DNA of the CDR3: TGCGCCAGCAGCTTGGGTGGAGCAGCCTACGAGCAGTACTTC.

J is TRBJ1-2 and V is TRBV6-6; D might be TRBD1 (6 bases). Germline CDR1 and CDR2: MNHNY and SVGAGI (reference sequence). The CDR3 is 12 residues long. Trimming stripped 9 bases from V and 4 bases from J, with 12 bases between. In DNA, the CDR3 is TGTGCCAGTATTGACAGGTTCTATGGCTACACCTTC. Translation: CASIDRFYGYTF.

The chain couples TRBV6-1 to TRBJ2-7; maybe TRBD1 (6 bases). V lost 3 bases to trimming and J lost 3 bases, with 15 bases between them. The CDR3 is 15 amino acids. Per germline, CDR1 MNHNS and CDR2 SASEGT. The CDR3, as DNA: TGTGCCAGCAGTGATACTTGGGGGCATCTCTACGAGCAGTACTTC. It specifies CASSDTWGHLYEQYF.

The rearrangement joins TRBV29-1 to TRBJ2-1, with 7 positions matching TRBD1. Germline V gene lookup returns CDR1 SQVTM and CDR2 ANQGSEA. This CDR3 has 16 residues. V was pared by 1 base and J by 4 bases, with 10 bases of the junction left unmatched. The CDR3 loop reads CSVEVRKGAQYNEQFF. DNA of the CDR3: TGCAGCGTTGAAGTTCGAAAGGGGGCGCAGTACAATGAGCAGTTCTTC.

The chain recombines TRBV15 with TRBJ2-7; D is possibly TRBD1 (6 bases). V lost 3 bases and J lost 6, with 15 bases in between. The CDR3 covers 14 residues. The V gene's germline CDR1 is LNHNV and CDR2 YYDKDF (reference sequence). The CDR3 region is CATSRGDRGTEQYF. CDR3 DNA sequence: TGTGCCACCAGCAGGGGGGATAGGGGGACCGAGCAGTACTTC.

This chain uses TRBV4-3 with TRBJ2-7; 12 nucleotides match TRBD2. CDR3 length equals 15 residues. Trimming at V came to 1 base and at J to 7 bases, leaving 5 bases not matched to a gene. CDR1 LGHNA and CDR2 YSLEER come from the germline V gene. CDR3 amino acids: CASSQALAGGHEQYF. In nucleotides, the CDR3 is TGCGCCAGCAGCCAAGCCCTAGCGGGGGGGCATGAGCAGTACTTC.

The genes are TRBV6-5 and TRBJ2-7; maybe TRBD2 (7 bases). The germline gives CDR1 MNHEY, CDR2 SVGAGI. The CDR3 has 12 amino acids. Trimming stripped 2 bases from V and 11 bases from J, with 13 bases between. The DNA for the CDR3 is TGTGCCAGCAGTTACGCAGGGAGGGGGGAGTACTTC. Protein sequence: CASSYAGRGEYF.

This sequence joins TRBV9 and TRBJ2-5, with D maybe TRBD2 (5 bases). The ends were cut back, 1 base at V and 5 bases at J, with 15 bases in the middle. This CDR3 spans 15 amino acids. CDR1 SGDLS and CDR2 YYNGEE come from the germline V gene. CDR3 sequence (DNA): TGTGCCAGCAGCGTACAAGGCGGGCGCAGGGAGACCCAGTACTTC. It is translated as CASSVQGGRRETQYF.

This chain uses TRBV9 with TRBJ2-1; tentatively, D is TRBD2 (6 bases). Trimming took off 4 bases at V and 0 bases at J, with 11 bases between the two ends. The germline CDR1 and CDR2 sequences are SGDLS and YYNGEE. This CDR3 is built from 15 residues. The CDR3 sequence is CASSPRGSSYNEQFF. The CDR3 region has the DNA TGTGCCAGCAGCCCCCGGGGGAGCTCCTACAATGAGCAGTTCTTC.

The DNA of the CDR3 is TGCGCCAGCAGCCAACTACTAGCGGGGAGCTACAATGAGCAGTTCTTC. It encodes CASSQLLAGSYNEQFF. The V and J genes are TRBV4-3 and TRBJ2-1, with 10 bases aligning to TRBD2. From germline, CDR1 is LGHNA and CDR2 YSLEER. There are 16 residues in the CDR3. Unmatched junction bases numbered 4, after V lost 2 bases and J lost 3 bases.

The chain links TRBV11-3 to TRBJ2-3, with 9 bases lining up with TRBD2. CDR1 is SGHNT and CDR2 is YENEEA in the germline V gene. The CDR3 covers 16 residues. V trimming: 1 base; J trimming: 0 bases; junction bases outside the gene matches: 2. As DNA, the CDR3 is TGTGCCAGCAGCTTAGGAGCGGGAGGAAGCACAGATACGCAGTATTTT. The encoded protein is CASSLGAGGSTDTQYF.

The genes are TRBV9 and TRBJ2-2; 8 bases match TRBD2. Trimming removed 3 bases from V and 4 bases from J; junction bases left unmatched: 11. CDR3 size: 17 residues. Per the germline V gene, CDR1 is SGDLS and CDR2 is YYNGEE. For the CDR3, the DNA is TGTGCCAGCAGCGCGGGTCAGCGGGAGTGGGGCACCGGGGAGCTGTTTTTT. It yields the protein CASSAGQREWGTGELFF.

The V and J genes are TRBV7-2 and TRBJ1-5, with 9 bases lining up with TRBD1. V shed 5 bases, J shed 0 bases, and the junction held 2 bases outside the gene matches. This CDR3 comprises 15 residues. Germline V lookup: CDR1 SGHTA, CDR2 FQGNSA. The CDR3 coding sequence is TGTGCCAGCAGCACGGGACAGGGTAGCAATCAGCCCCAGCATTTT. It translates to CASSTGQGSNQPQHF.

The chain carries TRBV7-2 and TRBJ2-3; D is uncertain. The germline V gene has CDR1 SGHTA and CDR2 FQGNSA. Trimming left V 5 bases short and J 2 bases short, with 5 bases between. The CDR3 contains 12 residues. The CDR3 DNA follows: TGTGCCAGCAGCCTTCCCACAGATACGCAGTATTTT. Protein: CASSLPTDTQYF.

The V gene is TRBV2, the J gene TRBJ2-7; 9 bases line up with TRBD2. Germline V gene sequence: CDR1 SNHLY, CDR2 FYNNEI. V lost 9 bases and J lost 7; bases outside the gene matches: 10. CDR3 length: 13 residues. The CDR3 loop is CASGPTSGREQYF. In DNA form, the CDR3 reads TGTGCCAGTGGCCCCACTAGCGGGCGAGAGCAGTACTTC.